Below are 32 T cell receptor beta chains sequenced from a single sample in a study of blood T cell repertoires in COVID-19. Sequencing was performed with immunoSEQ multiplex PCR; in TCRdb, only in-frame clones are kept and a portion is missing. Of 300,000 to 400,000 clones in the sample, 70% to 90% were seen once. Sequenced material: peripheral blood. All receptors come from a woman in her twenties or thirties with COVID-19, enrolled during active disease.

The CDR3, as DNA: TGTGCCAGCGGCGGACTAGCGGGGGGCCTCTTTTTAGATACGCAGTATTTT. This encodes CASGGLAGGLFLDTQYF. This chain joins TRBV2 and TRBJ2-3, with 14 bases that match TRBD2. Unmatched junction bases numbered 12, after V lost 8 bases and J lost 5 bases. Germline CDR1 and CDR2: SNHLY and FYNNEI. CDR3 length: 17 residues.

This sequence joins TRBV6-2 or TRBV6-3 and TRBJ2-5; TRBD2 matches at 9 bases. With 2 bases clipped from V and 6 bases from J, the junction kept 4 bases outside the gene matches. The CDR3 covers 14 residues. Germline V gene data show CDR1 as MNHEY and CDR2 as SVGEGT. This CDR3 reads CASSYSSGGKTQYF. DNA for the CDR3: TGTGCCAGCAGTTACAGTAGCGGGGGAAAGACCCAGTACTTC.

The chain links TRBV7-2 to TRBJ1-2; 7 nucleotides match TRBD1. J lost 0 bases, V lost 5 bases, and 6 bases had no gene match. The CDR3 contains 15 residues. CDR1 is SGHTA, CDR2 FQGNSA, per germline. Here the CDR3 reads CASSLPDRANYGYTF. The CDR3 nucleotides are TGTGCCAGCAGCCTACCAGACAGGGCTAACTATGGCTACACCTTC.

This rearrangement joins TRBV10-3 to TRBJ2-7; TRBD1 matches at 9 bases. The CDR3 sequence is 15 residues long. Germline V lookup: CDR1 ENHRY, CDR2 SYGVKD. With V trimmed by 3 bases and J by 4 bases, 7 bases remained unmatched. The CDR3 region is CAISDAGTGQYEQYF. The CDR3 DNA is TGTGCCATCAGTGACGCGGGGACAGGGCAGTACGAGCAGTACTTC.

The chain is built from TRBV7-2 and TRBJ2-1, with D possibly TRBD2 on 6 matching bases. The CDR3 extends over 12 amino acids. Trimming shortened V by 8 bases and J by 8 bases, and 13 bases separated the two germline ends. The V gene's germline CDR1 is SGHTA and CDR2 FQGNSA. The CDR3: CASFLALDEQFF. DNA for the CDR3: TGTGCCAGCTTTCTAGCGCTGGATGAGCAGTTCTTC.

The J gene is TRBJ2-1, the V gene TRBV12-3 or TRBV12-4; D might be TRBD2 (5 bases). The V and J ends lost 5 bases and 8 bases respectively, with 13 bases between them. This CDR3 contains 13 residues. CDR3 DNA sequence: TGTGCCAGCAGTCCCTACGGGATCCATGAGCAGTTCTTC. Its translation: CASSPYGIHEQFF.

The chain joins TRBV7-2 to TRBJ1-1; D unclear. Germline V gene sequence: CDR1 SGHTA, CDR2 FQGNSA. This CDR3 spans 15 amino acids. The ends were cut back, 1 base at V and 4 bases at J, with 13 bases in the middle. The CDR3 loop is CASSLEVRRGTEAFF. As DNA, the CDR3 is TGTGCCAGCAGCTTAGAAGTTCGGCGCGGCACTGAAGCTTTCTTT.

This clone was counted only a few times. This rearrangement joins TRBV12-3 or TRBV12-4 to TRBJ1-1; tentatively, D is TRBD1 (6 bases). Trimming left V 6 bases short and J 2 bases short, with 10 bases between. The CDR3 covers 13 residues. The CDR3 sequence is CASSRTENTEAFF. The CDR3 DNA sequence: TGTGCCAGCAGCCGGACAGAAAACACTGAAGCTTTCTTT.

CDR3 region: CASSLVSLTEAFF. Here the CDR3 DNA reads TGTGCCAGCAGCTTGGTGAGTCTCACTGAAGCTTTCTTT. The chain joins TRBV5-5 to TRBJ1-1; D unresolved. Trimming left V 0 bases short and J 4 bases short, with 7 bases between. CDR1 and CDR2 (germline): SGHKS, YYEKEE (reference sequence). This CDR3 is built from 13 residues.

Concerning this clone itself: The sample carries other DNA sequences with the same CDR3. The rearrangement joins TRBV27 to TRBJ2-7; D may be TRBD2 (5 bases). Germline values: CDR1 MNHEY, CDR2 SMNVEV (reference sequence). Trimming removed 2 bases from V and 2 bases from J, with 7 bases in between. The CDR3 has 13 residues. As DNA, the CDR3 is TGTGCCAGCAGTTTAGGGAGAGCCTACGAGCAGTACTTC. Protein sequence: CASSLGRAYEQYF.

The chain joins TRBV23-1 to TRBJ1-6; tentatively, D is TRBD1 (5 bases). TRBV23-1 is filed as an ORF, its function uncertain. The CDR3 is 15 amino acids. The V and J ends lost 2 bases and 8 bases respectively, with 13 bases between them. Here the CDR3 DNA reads TGCGCCAGCAGTCAAGCCAGGGCCCGGGATTCACCCCTCCACTTT. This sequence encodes CASSQARARDSPLHF.

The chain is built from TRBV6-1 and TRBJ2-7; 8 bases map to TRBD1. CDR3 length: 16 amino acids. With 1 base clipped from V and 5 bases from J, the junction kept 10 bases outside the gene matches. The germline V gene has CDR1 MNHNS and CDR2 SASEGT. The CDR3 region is CASSEGGAGGLNEQYV. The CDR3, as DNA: TGTGCCAGCAGTGAAGGAGGGGCAGGGGGCCTCAACGAGCAGTACGTC.

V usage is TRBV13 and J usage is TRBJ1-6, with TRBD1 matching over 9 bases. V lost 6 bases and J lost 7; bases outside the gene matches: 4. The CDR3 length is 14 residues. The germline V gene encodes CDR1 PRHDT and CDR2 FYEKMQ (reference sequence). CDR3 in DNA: TGTGCCAGCAGGTCCGGGACAGGGAATTCACCCCTCCACTTT. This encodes CASRSGTGNSPLHF.

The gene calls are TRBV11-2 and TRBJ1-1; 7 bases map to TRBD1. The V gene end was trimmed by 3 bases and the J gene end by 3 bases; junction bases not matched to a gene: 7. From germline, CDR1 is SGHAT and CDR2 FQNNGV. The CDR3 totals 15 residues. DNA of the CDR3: TGTGCCAGCAGCTTCACAGGGGCTAGGGACACTGAAGCTTTCTTT. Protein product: CASSFTGARDTEAFF. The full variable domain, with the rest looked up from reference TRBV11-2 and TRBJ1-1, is EAGVAQSPRYKIIEKRQSVAFWCNPISGHATLYWYQQILGQGPKLLIQFQNNGVVDDSQLPKDRFSAERLKGVDSTLKIQPAKLEDSAVYLCASSFTGARDTEAFFGQGTRLTVV.

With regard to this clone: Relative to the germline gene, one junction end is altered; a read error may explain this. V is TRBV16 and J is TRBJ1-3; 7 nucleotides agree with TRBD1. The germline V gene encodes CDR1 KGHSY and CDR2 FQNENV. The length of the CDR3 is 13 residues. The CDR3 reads CASSLSRDSVQHF. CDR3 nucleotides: TGTGCCAGCAGCCTTTCTAGGGACAGCGTTCAACATTTT.

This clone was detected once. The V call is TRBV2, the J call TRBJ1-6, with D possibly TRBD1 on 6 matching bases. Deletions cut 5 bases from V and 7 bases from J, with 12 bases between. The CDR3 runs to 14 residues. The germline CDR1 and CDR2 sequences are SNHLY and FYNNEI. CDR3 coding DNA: TGTGCCAGCAGTCTACAGGGTCTGAATTCACCCCTCCACTTT. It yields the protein CASSLQGLNSPLHF.

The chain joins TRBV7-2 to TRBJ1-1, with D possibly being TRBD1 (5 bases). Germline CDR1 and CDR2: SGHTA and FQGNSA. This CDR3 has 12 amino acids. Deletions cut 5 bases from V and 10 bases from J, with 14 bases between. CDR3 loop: CASSQRRGGAFF. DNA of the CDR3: TGTGCCAGCAGCCAGAGGAGGGGAGGAGCTTTCTTT.

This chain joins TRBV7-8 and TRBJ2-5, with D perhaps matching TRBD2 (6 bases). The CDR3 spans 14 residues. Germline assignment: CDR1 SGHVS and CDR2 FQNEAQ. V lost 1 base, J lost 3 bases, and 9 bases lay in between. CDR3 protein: CASSLVSSEETQYF. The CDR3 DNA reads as TGTGCCAGCAGCTTAGTCTCTAGCGAAGAGACCCAGTACTTC.

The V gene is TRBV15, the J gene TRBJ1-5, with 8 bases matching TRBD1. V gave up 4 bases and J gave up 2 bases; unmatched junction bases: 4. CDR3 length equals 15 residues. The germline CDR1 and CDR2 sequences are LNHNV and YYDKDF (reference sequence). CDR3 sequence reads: CATSNGDRRNQPQHF. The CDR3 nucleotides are TGTGCCACCAGCAACGGGGACAGGCGCAATCAGCCCCAGCATTTT.

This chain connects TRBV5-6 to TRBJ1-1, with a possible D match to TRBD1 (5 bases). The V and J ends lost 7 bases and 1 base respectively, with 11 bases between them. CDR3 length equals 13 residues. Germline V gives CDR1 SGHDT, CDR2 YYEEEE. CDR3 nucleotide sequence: TGTGCCAGCTACCTGGGGGGGAACACTGAAGCTTTCTTT. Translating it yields CASYLGGNTEAFF. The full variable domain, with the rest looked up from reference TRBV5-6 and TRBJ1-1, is DAGVTQSPTHLIKTRGQQVTLRCSPKSGHDTVSWYQQALGQGPQFIFQYYEEEERQRGNFPDRFSGHQFPNYSSELNVNALLLGDSALYLCASYLGGNTEAFFGQGTRLTVV.

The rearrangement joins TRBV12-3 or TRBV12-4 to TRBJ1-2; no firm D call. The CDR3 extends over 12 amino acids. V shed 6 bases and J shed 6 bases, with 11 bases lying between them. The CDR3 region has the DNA TGTGCCAGCAGCCTAGTTCAGCATGGCTACACCTTC. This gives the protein CASSLVQHGYTF.

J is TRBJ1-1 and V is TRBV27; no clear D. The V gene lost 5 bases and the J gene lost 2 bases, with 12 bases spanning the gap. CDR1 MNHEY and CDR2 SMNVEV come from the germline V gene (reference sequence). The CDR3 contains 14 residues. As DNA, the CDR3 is TGTGCCAGCAGTCCACTAGTGCGTAACACTGAAGCTTTCTTT. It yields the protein CASSPLVRNTEAFF.

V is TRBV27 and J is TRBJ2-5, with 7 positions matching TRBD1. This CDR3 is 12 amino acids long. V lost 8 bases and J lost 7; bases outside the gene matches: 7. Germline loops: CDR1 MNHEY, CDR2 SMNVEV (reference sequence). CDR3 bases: TGTGCCAGCTCGCCGGGACAGAGGACCCAGTACTTC. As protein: CASSPGQRTQYF.

The CDR3 reads CSLREETQYF. The CDR3, as DNA: TGCAGCCTCAGGGAAGAGACCCAGTACTTC. The gene calls are TRBV20-1 and TRBJ2-5; maybe TRBD1 (5 bases). Germline values: CDR1 DFQATT, CDR2 SNEGSKA (reference sequence). The length of the CDR3 is 10 residues.

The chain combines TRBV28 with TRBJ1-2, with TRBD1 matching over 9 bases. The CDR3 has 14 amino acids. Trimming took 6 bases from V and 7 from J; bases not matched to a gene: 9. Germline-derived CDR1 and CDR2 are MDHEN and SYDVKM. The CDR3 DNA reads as TGTGCCAGCAGGGGACAGGGTCTCGGGGGTGGCTACACCTTC. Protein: CASRGQGLGGGYTF.

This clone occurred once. CDR3 sequence (DNA): TGTGCCAGCAGCTCTGGACAGCCTAACACTGAAGCTTTCTTT. Its translation: CASSSGQPNTEAFF. The chain employs TRBV5-6 and TRBJ1-1; weak D call: TRBD1 (6 bases). Trimming cost V 3 bases and J 2 bases, with 11 bases left between them. Germline V gene sequence: CDR1 SGHDT, CDR2 YYEEEE. This CDR3 contains 14 residues.

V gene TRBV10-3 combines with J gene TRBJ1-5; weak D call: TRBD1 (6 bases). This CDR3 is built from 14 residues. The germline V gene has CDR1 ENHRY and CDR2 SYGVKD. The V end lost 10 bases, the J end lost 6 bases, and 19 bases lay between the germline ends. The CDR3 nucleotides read TGTGCCACCGGTCGGGGGGCTAATAGTCAGCCCCAGCATTTT. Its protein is CATGRGANSQPQHF.

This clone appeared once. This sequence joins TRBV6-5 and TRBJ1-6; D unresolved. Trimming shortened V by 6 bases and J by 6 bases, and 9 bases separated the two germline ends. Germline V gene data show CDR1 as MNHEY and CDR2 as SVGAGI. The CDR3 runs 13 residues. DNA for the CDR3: TGTGCCAGCAGCCAGGCCGTTAATTCACCCCTCCACTTT. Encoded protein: CASSQAVNSPLHF.

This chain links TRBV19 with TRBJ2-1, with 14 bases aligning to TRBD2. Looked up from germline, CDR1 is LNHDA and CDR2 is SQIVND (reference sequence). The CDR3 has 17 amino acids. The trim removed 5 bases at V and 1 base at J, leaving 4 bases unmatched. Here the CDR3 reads CASSSGLAGGSYNEQFF. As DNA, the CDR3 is TGTGCCAGTAGTTCTGGACTAGCGGGGGGATCCTACAATGAGCAGTTCTTC.

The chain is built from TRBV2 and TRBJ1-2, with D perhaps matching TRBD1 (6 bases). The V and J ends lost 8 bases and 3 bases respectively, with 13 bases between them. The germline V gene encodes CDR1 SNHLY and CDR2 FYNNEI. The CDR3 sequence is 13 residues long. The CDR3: CASLWAGDYGYTF. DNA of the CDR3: TGTGCCAGCCTATGGGCAGGGGACTATGGCTACACCTTC.

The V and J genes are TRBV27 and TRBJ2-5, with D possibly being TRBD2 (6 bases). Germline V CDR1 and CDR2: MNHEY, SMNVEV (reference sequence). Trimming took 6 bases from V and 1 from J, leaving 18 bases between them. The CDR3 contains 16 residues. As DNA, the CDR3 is TGTGCCAGCAGGTTGGGCCCGGCGGGGCTCCAAGAGACCCAGTACTTC. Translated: CASRLGPAGLQETQYF.

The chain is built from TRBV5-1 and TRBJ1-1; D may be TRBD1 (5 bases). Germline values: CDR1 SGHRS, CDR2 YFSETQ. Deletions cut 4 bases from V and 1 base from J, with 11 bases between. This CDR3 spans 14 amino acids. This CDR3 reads CASSEPTANTEAFF. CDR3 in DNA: TGCGCCAGCAGCGAACCGACAGCGAACACTGAAGCTTTCTTT. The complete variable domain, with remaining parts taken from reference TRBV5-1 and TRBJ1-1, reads KAGVTQTPRYLIKTRGQQVTLSCSPISGHRSVSWYQQTPGQGLQFLFEYFSETQRNKGNFPGRFSGRQFSNSRSEMNVSTLELGDSALYLCASSEPTANTEAFFGQGTRLTVV.